In its sample, the clone carrying this TCR beta chain was seen a few times. The antigen remains undetermined. The junction had 13 bases not matched to a gene; V was cut back by 5 bases and J by 5 bases. CDR3 length: 17 residues. Germline CDR1 and CDR2: DFQATT and SNEGSKA (reference sequence). Built from TCR beta cDNA, the libraries had unique molecular identifiers in them. TCRdb independently ran MiXCR on the PCR reads; one entry per CDR3 protein. Of about 760,000 distinct CDR3 sequences in the sample, roughly 30% were seen once. The data stem from a study of post-analysis software for immune sequencing data. Overall study context: The courses of disease that were included comprised relapsing-remitting, secondary progressive and progressive-relapsing multiple sclerosis. Whole-study results and caveats: Same-batch samples co-clustered strongly by F measure. Patients used about five TRBV segments, including TRBV5-6, TRBV5-1 and TRBV20-1, more often than controls. Those with multiple sclerosis, the patient group, showed significantly lower normalized Chao1 diversity than controls.

The sequencing input was blood. This TCR was sampled from a girl aged 10 to 17 with multiple sclerosis. This chain links TRBV20-1 with TRBJ2-5, with 14 bases matching TRBD2. The CDR3 loop is CSAGYRTSGRTAETQYF. The CDR3 DNA sequence: TGCAGTGCTGGCTATCGGACTAGCGGGAGGACTGCGGAGACCCAGTACTTC.